Presented here are 6 T cell receptor beta chains from one specimen sequenced in a study of T cell responses to AZD1222 COVID-19 vaccine. Sequencing was performed with immunoSEQ multiplex PCR; in TCRdb, only in-frame clones are kept and a portion is missing. The table includes approximately 140,000 clones, approximately 92% detected once. The sample was peripheral blood, taken 28 days after the second AZD1222 dose. All receptors derive from an adult who received the AZD1222 COVID-19 vaccine.

The genes are TRBV30 and TRBJ1-5; 7 bases line up with TRBD1. The germline V gene encodes CDR1 GTSNPN and CDR2 SVGIG (reference sequence). CDR3 size: 13 residues. After removal of 1 base from V and 7 bases from J, the junction contained 4 bases not matched to a gene. For the CDR3, the DNA is TGTGCCTGGAGTGGACAGGGATCGCAGCCCCAGCATTTT. Protein: CAWSGQGSQPQHF. Full variable domain (missing parts from reference TRBV30 and TRBJ1-5): SQTIHQWPATLVQPVGSPLSLECTVEGTSNPNLYWYRQAAGRGLQLLFYSVGIGQISSEVPQNLSASRPQDRQFILSSKKLLLSDSGFYLCAWSGQGSQPQHFGDGTRLSIL.

The chain employs TRBV30 and TRBJ2-3; D is ambiguous. Trimming left V 7 bases short and J 3 bases short, with 17 bases between. Germline V lookup: CDR1 GTSNPN, CDR2 SVGIG (reference sequence). The CDR3 is 14 residues long. The CDR3 reads CALTSGLRTDTQYF. The CDR3 nucleotides are TGTGCCTTGACTTCGGGCCTCAGAACAGATACGCAGTATTTT.

The V call is TRBV5-1, the J call TRBJ2-7; 8 bases align to TRBD1. Germline V gene sequence: CDR1 SGHRS, CDR2 YFSETQ. Trimming at V came to 0 bases and at J to 6 bases, leaving 8 bases not matched to a gene. The CDR3 extends over 15 amino acids. CDR3 sequence reads: CASSLGFQGAGEQYF. The CDR3 region has the DNA TGCGCCAGCAGCTTGGGGTTTCAGGGGGCGGGCGAGCAGTACTTC.

The chain couples TRBV6-5 to TRBJ2-7; D call uncertain. Trimming left V 0 bases short and J 3 bases short, with 6 bases between. CDR3 length: 13 residues. Germline lookup yields CDR1 MNHEY and CDR2 SVGAGI. The CDR3 nucleotides are TGTGCCAGCAGTTACTCGACACGCTACGAGCAGTACTTC. This encodes CASSYSTRYEQYF.

The chain is built from TRBV27 and TRBJ1-5, with a weak D call TRBD1 (6 bases). This CDR3 spans 15 amino acids. Germline CDR1 MNHEY, CDR2 SMNVEV (reference sequence). V was clipped by 3 bases and J by 2 bases, with 11 bases between them. Here the CDR3 DNA reads TGTGCCAGCAGTTTTTTGGGGGCAGGCAATCAGCCCCAGCATTTT. This codes for CASSFLGAGNQPQHF.

The chain has TRBV3-1 (or the pseudogene TRBV3-2) and TRBJ1-1; D is undetermined. Per germline, CDR1 LGHDT and CDR2 YNNKEL (reference sequence). This CDR3 has 14 residues. V was pared by 7 bases and J by 1 base, with 13 bases between. The CDR3 region is CASTPRARNTEAFF. Here the CDR3 DNA reads TGTGCCAGCACGCCGAGGGCACGGAACACTGAAGCTTTCTTT.